Sequencing of this TCR beta chain was carried out in a study of T cell changes during pregnancy in multiple sclerosis. The CDR3 consists of 14 residues. The germline V and J ends were trimmed by 1 base and 3 bases, with 9 bases remaining between them. CDR1 and CDR2 from the germline V gene are SGHTA and FQGNSA. TCRdb's copy holds only in-frame clones and misses some; the assay was immunoSEQ multiplex PCR. The data show fewer than 75,000 clones, approximately 90% seen once. The source of this sequence is a female donor in good health, enrolled as a control in a pregnancy study. The chain recombines TRBV7-2 with TRBJ1-1, with D unclear. The source material was peripheral blood, sampled after pregnancy. In DNA form, the CDR3 reads TGTGCCAGCAGCTTAGGGTTGAGGGACACTGAAGCTTTCTTT. It codes for CASSLGLRDTEAFF.